These 3 T cell receptor beta chains share one sample of origin, sequenced in a study of shared T cell receptors in the human thymus. Libraries were prepared by immunoSEQ multiplex PCR; TCRdb keeps only in-frame clonotypes and omits some of them. The data contain about 400,000 clones, 95% of them singletons. Sequenced input: thymocytes. All receptors come from a human donor.

The rearrangement links TRBV7-3 to TRBJ2-3, with D tentatively TRBD2 (5 bases). Germline loops: CDR1 SGHTA, CDR2 FQGTGA. The CDR3 extends over 15 amino acids. The V end lost 5 bases, the J end lost 2 bases, and 14 bases lay between the germline ends. The CDR3 nucleotides read TGTGCCAGCAGCCCCGGGGTTTTTAACACAGATACGCAGTATTTT. Residues: CASSPGVFNTDTQYF. Complete variable domain (other parts from reference TRBV7-3 and TRBJ2-3): GAGVSQTPSNKVTEKGKYVELRCDPISGHTALYWYRQSLGQGPEFLIYFQGTGAADDSGLPNDRFFAVRPEGSVSTLKIQRTERGDSAVYLCASSPGVFNTDTQYFGPGTRLTVL.

This clone was counted a single time. Given the absence of the conserved phenylalanine or tryptophan at the CDR3 end, a read error is likely. The DNA is left out, because the CDR3 cannot be placed on it with certainty; the CDR3 is given as TCRdb lists it. The chain is built from TRBV9 and TRBJ2-7; the tabulated D call, TRBD1, remains unverified against the DNA. The germline CDR1 and CDR2 sequences are SGDLS and YYNGEE. 12 amino acids form the CDR3, both terminal residues included. CDR3 sequence reads: CASSVVSWQAYC.

The gene calls are TRBV5-1 and TRBJ2-2, with 7 bases that match TRBD1. CDR1 is SGHRS, CDR2 YFSETQ, per germline. V lost 4 bases to trimming and J lost 7 bases; unmatched junction nucleotides: 19. This CDR3 contains 18 residues. DNA for the CDR3: TGCGCCAGCAGCCCAGGAGGACAGGTTTACCCGTTGAGCGGGGAGCTGTTTTTT. Its translation is CASSPGGQVYPLSGELFF.